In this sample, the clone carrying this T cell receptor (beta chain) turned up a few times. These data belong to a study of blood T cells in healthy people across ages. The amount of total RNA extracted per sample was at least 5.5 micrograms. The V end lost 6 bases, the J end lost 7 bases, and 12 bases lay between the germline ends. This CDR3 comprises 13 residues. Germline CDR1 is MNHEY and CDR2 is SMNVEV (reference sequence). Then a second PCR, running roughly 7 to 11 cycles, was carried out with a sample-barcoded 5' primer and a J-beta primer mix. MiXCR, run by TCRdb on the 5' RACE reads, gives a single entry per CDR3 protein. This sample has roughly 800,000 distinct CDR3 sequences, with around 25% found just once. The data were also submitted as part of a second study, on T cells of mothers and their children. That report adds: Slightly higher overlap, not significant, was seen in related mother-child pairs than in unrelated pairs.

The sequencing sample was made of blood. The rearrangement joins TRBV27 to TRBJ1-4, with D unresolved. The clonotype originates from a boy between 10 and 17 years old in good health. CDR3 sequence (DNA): TGTGCCAGCAGCCCAAACCGGGGTGAAAAACTGTTTTTT. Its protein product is CASSPNRGEKLFF.